These T cell receptor beta chains were read from a single sample in a study of neurological immune-mediated disorders. TCRdb redid the calling of the 5' RACE reads with MiXCR, one entry per CDR3 protein. The data show roughly 98,000 distinct CDR3 sequences, with less than 15% seen just once and roughly 5% held by the top ten. The sample taken for sequencing was PBMCs. The receptors originated from a female donor with HTLV-1-associated myelopathy (HAM/TSP). The CDR3 runs from the conserved cysteine through the conserved F or W. D genes are given only for firm matches. Some rows have no size entry. The others give once, few or many, or a class for an expanded clone.

TRBJ2-7	-	TRBV5-1	many	TGCGCCAGCCGGCGGGGTTACGAGCAGTACTTC	CASRRGYEQYF
TRBJ2-5	-	TRBV28	many	TGTGCCAGCAGTTTGGGATGGAGAAAGACCCAGTACTTC	CASSLGWRKTQYF
TRBJ2-7	TRBD1	TRBV20-1	many	TGCAGTGCTTATCAACTCCAGGGGGCCGGCTCCTACGAGCAGTACTTC	CSAYQLQGAGSYEQYF
TRBJ2-3	TRBD1	TRBV5-1	many	TGCGCCAGCAGCTTGGTTACCCAGGGGGCCGCAGATACGCAGTATTTT	CASSLVTQGAADTQYF
TRBJ2-3	TRBD2	TRBV20-1	-	TGCAGTGCACCGGGACTAGCGGGGATCGGAGGGGATACGCAGTATTTT	CSAPGLAGIGGDTQYF
TRBJ1-5	-	TRBV6-6	-	TGTGCCAGCAGTTACTCGATTGGGCCCACGGGTCAGCCCCAGCATTTT	CASSYSIGPTGQPQHF
TRBJ2-1	-	TRBV10-2	many	TGCGCCAGCAGTGAGATTGGCGGAACTTATGAGCAGTTCTTC	CASSEIGGTYEQFF
TRBJ2-3	-	TRBV5-1	-	TGCGCCAGCAGCTTGGTACAGGACAACACAGATACGCAGTATTTT	CASSLVQDNTDTQYF
TRBJ1-3	-	TRBV11-2	many	TGTGCCAGCAGCAAAGGAACCGGACGGTCCTCTGGAAACACCATATATTTT	CASSKGTGRSSGNTIYF
TRBJ2-1	TRBD2	TRBV20-1	many	TGCAGTGCTAGAGACCCCCTAGCGGGGGACGAGCAGTTCTTC	CSARDPLAGDEQFF
TRBJ2-1	TRBD2	TRBV2	many	TGTGCCAGCAGTGGTTTAGCGGGGGGGCGGAATGAGCAGTTCTTC	CASSGLAGGRNEQFF
TRBJ2-7	TRBD1	TRBV5-1	many	TGCGCCAGCAGCTTAAGGGACAGCTTTCTCGACGAGCAGTACTTC	CASSLRDSFLDEQYF
TRBJ2-5	TRBD1	TRBV5-1	few	TGCGCCAGCGGGCAAGGGGGCGCCAGCATCCAAGAGACCCAGTACTTC	CASGQGGASIQETQYF
TRBJ1-2	-	TRBV29-1	many	TGCAGCGTTGATTCTCGGACTAACTATGGCTACACCTTC	CSVDSRTNYGYTF
TRBJ1-2	-	TRBV4-1	many	TGCGCCAGCAGCCAAGGCGGTATTCTCGGGGGGGCGAATGGCTACACCTTC	CASSQGGILGGANGYTF
TRBJ2-7	TRBD1	TRBV28	many	TGTGCCAGCAGGTTAGGGACAGGGTTTTCCTACGAGCAGTACTTC	CASRLGTGFSYEQYF
TRBJ2-7	TRBD1	TRBV5-5	many	TGTGCCAGCAGCTCCCGGGACAGGGTTTTGGGGCAGTACTTC	CASSSRDRVLGQYF
TRBJ2-5	TRBD2	TRBV28	many	TGTGCCAGCAGTCGCCCCAGCGGGGGGCGAGAGACCCAGTACTTC	CASSRPSGGRETQYF
TRBJ2-1	TRBD2	TRBV5-1	many	TGCGCCAGCAGCGGGCTAGCGGGGGCCGGCTACAATGAGCAGTTCTTC	CASSGLAGAGYNEQFF
TRBJ2-2	-	TRBV29-1	many	TGCAGCGTTGTGGGCGGGAACACCGGGGAGCTGTTTTTT	CSVVGGNTGELFF
TRBJ2-1	-	TRBV11-2	many	TGTGCCAGCAGCTTAGATTTAACCTGGGGTGTCGGGCAGTTCTTC	CASSLDLTWGVGQFF
TRBJ2-7	TRBD1	TRBV12-3/TRBV12-4	many	TGTGCCAGCAGGAAGACAGGGGCCCTCTACGAGCAGTACTTC	CASRKTGALYEQYF
TRBJ2-3	-	TRBV5-1	many	TGCGCCAGCAGGATGGGTGACATGCGGGCCACAGATACGCAGTATTTT	CASRMGDMRATDTQYF
TRBJ1-1	TRBD1	TRBV7-3	-	TGTGCCAGCAGACCCGGGACAGGGATGAAGGACACTGAAGCTTTCTTT	CASRPGTGMKDTEAFF
TRBJ2-1	TRBD2	TRBV7-9	many	TGTGCCAGCAGGCCGCCGGGACTAGACCAGTTCTTC	CASRPPGLDQFF
TRBJ1-5	-	TRBV6-1	many	TGTGCCAGCAGTGAAGGACAGAATCAGCCCCAGCATTTT	CASSEGQNQPQHF
TRBJ1-5	-	TRBV10-3	many	TGTGCCATCAGCAGCTCCGAGGTACCCAATCAGCCCCAGCATTTT	CAISSSEVPNQPQHF
TRBJ1-2	-	TRBV4-2	many	TGTGCCAGCAGCGAAAAGGGGTTATATGGCTACACCTTC	CASSEKGLYGYTF